Included here is one T cell receptor beta chain sequence, with context. Its cognate antigen is unknown. The data stem from a study of cytomegalovirus exposure and HLA in healthy donors. The PCR used 60 Vbeta and 13 Jbeta primers. Profiled with immunoSEQ multiplex PCR; TCRdb holds only in-frame clones, not every one. The top ten clones hold about 0.77% of a sample with approximately 220,000 clones, 65% to 85% of them seen once. CDR3 length: 17 residues. V gave up 1 base and J gave up 0 bases; unmatched junction bases: 5. Germline V gives CDR1 SGHVS, CDR2 FNYEAQ. Points from the study as a whole: TCR beta V- and J-gene trimming, according to a later analysis, was linked to a missense DCLRE1C variant. As immune exposure information, only CMV serostatus was available. Several of the most significant clusters were apparently associated with common viral pathogens in a later analysis.

Material for sequencing was PBMCs. V gene TRBV7-6 combines with J gene TRBJ2-3; 9 bases align to TRBD2. The receptor comes from a boy between 2 and 10 years old in good health and CMV-seronegative. The CDR3 sequence is CASSLVGGGASTDTQYF. DNA of the CDR3: TGTGCCAGCAGCTTAGTTGGCGGGGGGGCTAGCACAGATACGCAGTATTTT.